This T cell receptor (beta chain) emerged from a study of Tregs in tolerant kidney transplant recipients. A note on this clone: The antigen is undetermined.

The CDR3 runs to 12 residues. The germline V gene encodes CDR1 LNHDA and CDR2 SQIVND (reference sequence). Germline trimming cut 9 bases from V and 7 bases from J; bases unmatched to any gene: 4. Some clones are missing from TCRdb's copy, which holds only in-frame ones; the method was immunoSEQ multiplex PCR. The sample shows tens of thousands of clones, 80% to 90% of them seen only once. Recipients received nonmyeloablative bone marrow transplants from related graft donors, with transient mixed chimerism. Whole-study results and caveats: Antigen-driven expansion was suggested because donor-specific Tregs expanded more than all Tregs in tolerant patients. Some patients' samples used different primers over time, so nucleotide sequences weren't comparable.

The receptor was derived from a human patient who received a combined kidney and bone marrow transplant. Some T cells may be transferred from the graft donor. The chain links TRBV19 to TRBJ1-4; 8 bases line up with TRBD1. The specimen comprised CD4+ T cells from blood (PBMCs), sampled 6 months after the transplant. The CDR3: CASRDRIEKLFF. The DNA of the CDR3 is TGTGCCAGCCGGGACAGGATTGAAAAACTGTTTTTT.